One T cell receptor beta chain is described in this entry. Amplification of TCR beta CDR3 regions was performed using RNA transcripts as template. TCR CDR3 regions were first amplified by RT-PCR with HTBI primers. TCRdb called the multiplex PCR reads again in MiXCR, with one record for every CDR3 protein. The sample carries about 550,000 distinct CDR3 sequences, less than 25% recorded once. Graves' hyperthyroidism is called stable when ophthalmopathy does not progress within 18 months. This sample stems from a study of T cells in Graves' hyperthyroidism and ophthalmopathy. This receptor was identified in a man between 18 and 29 years old with Graves' hyperthyroidism. The sequenced sample was blood.

The CDR3 reads CASSQLRGYEQYF. DNA for the CDR3: TGCGCCAGCAGCCAGCTCAGGGGCTACGAGCAGTACTTC. The V and J genes are TRBV4-1 and TRBJ2-7, with D perhaps TRBD1 (6 bases). Trimming took off 3 bases at V and 3 bases at J, with 9 bases between the two ends. Per the germline V gene, CDR1 is MGHRA and CDR2 is YSYEKL. The CDR3 contains 13 residues.